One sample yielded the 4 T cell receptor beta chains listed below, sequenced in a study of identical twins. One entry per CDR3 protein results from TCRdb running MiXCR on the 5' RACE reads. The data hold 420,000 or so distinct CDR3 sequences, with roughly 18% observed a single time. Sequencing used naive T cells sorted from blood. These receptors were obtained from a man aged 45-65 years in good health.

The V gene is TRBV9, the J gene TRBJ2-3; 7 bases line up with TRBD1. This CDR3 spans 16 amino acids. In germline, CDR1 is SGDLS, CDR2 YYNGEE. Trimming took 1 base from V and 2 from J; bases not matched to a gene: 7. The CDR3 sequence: CASSVPLGQSTDTQYF. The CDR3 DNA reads TGTGCCAGCAGCGTACCGTTGGGACAGTCCACAGATACGCAGTATTTT.

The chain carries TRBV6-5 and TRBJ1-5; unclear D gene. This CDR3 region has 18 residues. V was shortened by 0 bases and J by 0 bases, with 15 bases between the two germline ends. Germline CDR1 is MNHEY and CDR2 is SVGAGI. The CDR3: CASSYSIFRRNSNQPQHF. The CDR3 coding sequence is TGTGCCAGCAGTTACTCGATTTTCAGGAGAAATAGCAATCAGCCCCAGCATTTT.

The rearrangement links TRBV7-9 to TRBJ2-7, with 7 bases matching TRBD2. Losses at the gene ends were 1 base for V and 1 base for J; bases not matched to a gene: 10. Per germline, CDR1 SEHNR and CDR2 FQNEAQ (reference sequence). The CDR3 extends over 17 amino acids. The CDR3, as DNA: TGTGCCAGCAGCTTAGGGGGAAGGAAGCGGGATTCCTACGAGCAGTACTTC. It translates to CASSLGGRKRDSYEQYF.

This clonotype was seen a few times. Here the CDR3 DNA reads TGCAGCGTTGACCAGTCCAATGAGCAGTTCTTC. As protein: CSVDQSNEQFF. The chain couples TRBV29-1 to TRBJ2-1; no clear D. Germline values: CDR1 SQVTM, CDR2 ANQGSEA. The CDR3 runs to 11 residues. V lost 3 bases to trimming and J lost 6 bases, with 6 bases between them.